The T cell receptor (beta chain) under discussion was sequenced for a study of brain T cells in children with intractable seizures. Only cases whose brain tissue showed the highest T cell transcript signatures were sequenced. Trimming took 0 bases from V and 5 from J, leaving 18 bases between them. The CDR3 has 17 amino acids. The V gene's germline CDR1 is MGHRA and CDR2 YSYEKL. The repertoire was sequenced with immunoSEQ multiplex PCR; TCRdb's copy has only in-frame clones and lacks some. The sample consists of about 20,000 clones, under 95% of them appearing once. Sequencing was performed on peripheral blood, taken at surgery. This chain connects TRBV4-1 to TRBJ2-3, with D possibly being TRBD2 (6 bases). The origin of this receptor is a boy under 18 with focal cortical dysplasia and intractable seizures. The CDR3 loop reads CASSQDRVGTGLDTQYF. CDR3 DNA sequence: TGCGCCAGCAGCCAAGATAGGGTCGGGACTGGGCTAGATACGCAGTATTTT.